The 28 T cell receptor beta chains listed next were all sequenced from one sample in a study of blood T cell repertoires in COVID-19. Profiled with immunoSEQ multiplex PCR; TCRdb holds only in-frame clones, not every one. The data contain 200,000 or so clones, roughly 87% of them singletons. Specimen: peripheral blood. The receptors derive from a man aged 35-49 years with active or convalescent COVID-19.

This sequence joins TRBV10-3 and TRBJ1-1; TRBD1 is a possible D gene (5 bases). Trimming cost V 10 bases and J 5 bases, with 20 bases left between them. CDR3 length: 14 amino acids. Looked up from germline, CDR1 is ENHRY and CDR2 is SYGVKD. CDR3 region: CASAGPPQGTEAFF. CDR3 nucleotide sequence: TGTGCCAGCGCGGGACCCCCCCAAGGGACTGAAGCTTTCTTT.

The chain has TRBV28 and TRBJ1-5, with a tentative D call TRBD1 (6 bases). Germline V gene sequence: CDR1 MDHEN, CDR2 SYDVKM. CDR3 length equals 14 residues. V was clipped by 3 bases and J by 2 bases, with 8 bases between them. The CDR3 loop reads CASSLDRRNQPQHF. The CDR3 DNA follows: TGTGCCAGCAGTTTGGACAGACGCAATCAGCCCCAGCATTTT.

V usage is TRBV28 and J usage is TRBJ2-7, with D perhaps matching TRBD2 (7 bases). The length of the CDR3 is 20 residues. Germline-derived CDR1 and CDR2 are MDHEN and SYDVKM. Trimming took off 3 bases at V and 2 bases at J, with 29 bases between the two ends. DNA for the CDR3: TGTGCCAGCAGTTTCCCCTTGGGGGCGCGGGAGCGATCGTCGACCTACGAGCAGTACTTC. This translates into CASSFPLGARERSSTYEQYF.

CDR3 sequence: CASKSFPNEKLFF. The CDR3 nucleotides read TGTGCCAGCAAATCCTTCCCGAATGAAAAACTGTTTTTT. The chain uses TRBV9 and TRBJ1-4; D remains ambiguous. Per the germline V gene, CDR1 is SGDLS and CDR2 is YYNGEE. Between the trimmed V and J ends, which lost 6 bases and 5 bases, there was a span of 11 bases. The CDR3 has 13 amino acids.

This clone was detected only once. The chain employs TRBV21-1 and TRBJ2-5; the D call of TRBD1 is as the table states it, not checked on the DNA. TRBV21-1 is tagged as a pseudogene. The CDR3 loop spans 18 amino acids. The chain's CDR3 is CASSEWVIGPGPQETQYF. CDR3 in DNA: TGTGCCAGCAGCGAATGGGTTATCGGCCCAGGCCCCCAGGAGACCCAGTACTTC.

In its sample, this clone was seen once. A read error may account for a junction end that differs from germline. This chain connects TRBV5-4 to TRBJ2-3, with 9 bases fitting TRBD1. This CDR3 has 14 residues. The germline V gene encodes CDR1 SGHNT and CDR2 YYREEE (reference sequence). CDR3 amino acids: CASSLEDRGHTQYF. The CDR3 nucleotides read TGTGCCAGCAGTTTGGAGGACAGGGGTCATACGCAGTATTTT.

The chain joins TRBV21-1 to TRBJ2-2; TRBD2 is the table's D call and was not checked against the DNA. TRBV21-1 is a pseudogene segment. This CDR3 is 17 amino acids long. As DNA, the CDR3 is TGTGCCAGCAGCAAAACCCCTCTAGCGGGGGTCACCGGGGAGCTGTTTTTT. It yields the protein CASSKTPLAGVTGELFF.

V usage is TRBV5-1 and J usage is TRBJ1-5; D might be TRBD1 (5 bases). V was trimmed by 5 bases and J by 8 bases, leaving 14 bases between them. The CDR3 contains 13 residues. CDR1 SGHRS and CDR2 YFSETQ come from the germline V gene. In DNA, the CDR3 is TGCGCCAGCAGGGGGCTGGAATGGGAGCCCCAGCATTTT. As protein: CASRGLEWEPQHF.

This chain joins TRBV6-4 and TRBJ1-1; D may be TRBD1 (6 bases). V lost 4 bases and J lost 0, with 12 bases in between. Per the germline V gene, CDR1 is MRHNA and CDR2 is SNTAGT. The CDR3 totals 15 residues. As DNA, the CDR3 is TGTGCCAGCAGTGCGGATGGGGACATGAACACTGAAGCTTTCTTT. The encoded protein is CASSADGDMNTEAFF.

This chain links TRBV28 with TRBJ2-1; 7 bases map to TRBD2. Germline CDR1 reads MDHEN; CDR2 reads SYDVKM. V lost 5 bases, J lost 4 bases, and 14 bases stayed unmatched. This CDR3 comprises 17 residues. The CDR3 DNA is TGTGCCAGCAGTCGGGGGGTGAGGTCGGGCCCATACAATGAGCAGTTCTTC. Amino acid sequence: CASSRGVRSGPYNEQFF.

CDR3 residues: CASSIVDRGNEQYF. The CDR3 nucleotides are TGTGCCAGTAGTATAGTGGACAGGGGCAACGAGCAGTACTTC. J is TRBJ2-7 and V is TRBV19; 9 nucleotides match TRBD1. Germline CDR1 and CDR2: LNHDA and SQIVND (reference sequence). V was pared by 1 base and J by 5 bases, with 3 bases of the junction left unmatched. This CDR3 comprises 14 residues.

The rearrangement joins TRBV19 to TRBJ1-1; 9 positions match TRBD1. Germline V lookup: CDR1 LNHDA, CDR2 SQIVND (reference sequence). J lost 0 bases, V lost 4 bases, and 3 bases had no gene match. The length of the CDR3 is 15 residues. The CDR3 DNA is TGTGCCAGTAGTACCCGGGACAGGGTGAACACTGAAGCTTTCTTT. Translated: CASSTRDRVNTEAFF. The full variable domain, rest sourced from reference TRBV19 and TRBJ1-1, is DGGITQSPKYLFRKEGQNVTLSCEQNLNHDAMYWYRQDPGQGLRLIYYSQIVNDFQKGDIAEGYSVSREKKESFPLTVTSAQKNPTAFYLCASSTRDRVNTEAFFGQGTRLTVV.

The chain carries TRBV28 and TRBJ2-1, with TRBD1 matching 7 bases. V trimming: 7 bases; J trimming: 7 bases; junction bases outside the gene matches: 13. Germline V gene sequence: CDR1 MDHEN, CDR2 SYDVKM. The CDR3 sequence is 15 residues long. The CDR3, as DNA: TGTGCCAGCACCATCCACTACAGGGGTGGAAATGAGCAGTTCTTC. It translates to CASTIHYRGGNEQFF.

The chain links TRBV28 to TRBJ2-7, with a tentative D call TRBD2 (7 bases). With 3 bases removed from V and 0 bases from J, the gap between germline ends came to 15 bases. From germline, CDR1 is MDHEN and CDR2 SYDVKM. The CDR3 has 16 residues. The chain's CDR3 is CASSLEGGLSSYEQYF. The CDR3, as DNA: TGTGCCAGCAGTTTGGAGGGGGGGCTGAGCTCCTACGAGCAGTACTTC.

The V and J genes are TRBV10-3 and TRBJ2-7; TRBD1 matches at 10 bases. After removal of 5 bases from V and 5 bases from J, the junction contained 3 bases not matched to a gene. The germline gives CDR1 ENHRY, CDR2 SYGVKD. The length of the CDR3 is 13 residues. The CDR3 nucleotides are TGTGCCATCAGTCCCGGACAGGGGGACGAGCAGTACTTC. This encodes CAISPGQGDEQYF.

The V gene is TRBV6-1, the J gene TRBJ2-7, with a tentative D call TRBD2 (6 bases). Germline CDR1 and CDR2: MNHNS and SASEGT. The V end lost 3 bases, the J end lost 6 bases, and 18 bases lay between the germline ends. The CDR3 has 15 residues. The CDR3 coding sequence is TGTGCCAGCAGTGACCTTAGAGGGAGGACCGCCGAGCAGTACTTC. Translated: CASSDLRGRTAEQYF.

V gene TRBV2 combines with J gene TRBJ2-1, with 10 bases matching TRBD2. This CDR3 is built from 15 residues. Germline CDR1 SNHLY, CDR2 FYNNEI. With 8 bases clipped from V and 6 bases from J, the junction kept 10 bases outside the gene matches. The CDR3 sequence is CASRILAGVLNEQFF. CDR3 DNA: TGTGCCAGCCGGATCCTAGCGGGAGTCCTCAATGAGCAGTTCTTC.

This clone has a single count. The genes are TRBV9 and TRBJ2-3, with TRBD2 matching over 7 bases. Germline CDR1 SGDLS, CDR2 YYNGEE. V lost 0 bases, J lost 3 bases, and 7 bases stayed unmatched. The CDR3 is made up of 16 amino acids. The chain's CDR3 is CASSVASGRSTDTQYF. The DNA of the CDR3 is TGTGCCAGCAGCGTAGCTAGCGGCAGGAGTACAGATACGCAGTATTTT.

The chain couples TRBV18 to TRBJ2-5; 8 nucleotides match TRBD2. V lost 3 bases, J lost 4 bases, and 13 bases stayed unmatched. This CDR3 comprises 17 residues. Germline CDR1 is KGHSH and CDR2 is LQKENI. The CDR3 nucleotides are TGTGCCAGCTCACCCGGATCGATAGCGGGACCTTCAGAGACCCAGTACTTC. This encodes CASSPGSIAGPSETQYF.

The V and J genes are TRBV9 and TRBJ1-2; 9 bases line up with TRBD1. With 3 bases clipped from V and 6 bases from J, the junction kept 12 bases outside the gene matches. The CDR3 covers 16 residues. CDR1 is SGDLS and CDR2 is YYNGEE in the germline V gene. CDR3 residues: CASSDRGRDRVDGYTF. The CDR3, as DNA: TGTGCCAGCAGCGATAGGGGTAGGGACAGGGTGGATGGCTACACCTTC. The full variable domain, with the rest looked up from reference TRBV9 and TRBJ1-2, is DSGVTQTPKHLITATGQRVTLRCSPRSGDLSVYWYQQSLDQGLQFLIQYYNGEERAKGNILERFSAQQFPDLHSELNLSSLELGDSALYFCASSDRGRDRVDGYTFGSGTRLTVV.

The chain has TRBV19 and TRBJ2-6; D is unclear. The germline CDR1 and CDR2 sequences are LNHDA and SQIVND (reference sequence). The CDR3 contains 16 residues. Trimming removed 3 bases at V and 0 bases at J, with 9 bases between. CDR3 DNA: TGTGCCAGTAGTATTCTAGTGTCCTCTGGGGCCAACGTCCTGACTTTC. Protein sequence: CASSILVSSGANVLTF.

The gene calls are TRBV5-1 and TRBJ2-2; 7 positions agree with TRBD2. The CDR3 runs to 16 residues. Trimming took 1 base from V and 6 from J; bases not matched to a gene: 9. CDR1 and CDR2 (germline): SGHRS, YFSETQ. Here the CDR3 DNA reads TGCGCCAGCAGCTTGTCTCCGGGGGGTGAGGCCGGGGAGCTGTTTTTT. Its protein product is CASSLSPGGEAGELFF.

This chain joins TRBV4-1 and TRBJ2-2; TRBD1 aligns across 12 bases. The V gene end was trimmed by 1 base and the J gene end by 6 bases; junction bases not matched to a gene: 3. This CDR3 is 16 amino acids long. Germline assignment: CDR1 MGHRA and CDR2 YSYEKL. CDR3 coding DNA: TGCGCCAGCAGCCAAGGCCGGGACAGGGGGCCCGGGGAGCTGTTTTTT. Translated, it gives CASSQGRDRGPGELFF.

The V and J genes are TRBV21-1 and TRBJ1-4; the D call TRBD1 from the table was never checked on the DNA. TRBV21-1 is shown as a pseudogene. The length of the CDR3 is 18 residues. CDR3 bases: TGTGCCAGCAGCAAAGAGGGACAGGGGAAGTCGACTAATGAAAAACTGTTTTTT. Protein: CASSKEGQGKSTNEKLFF.

Only one count was recorded for this clone. J is TRBJ1-2 and V is TRBV18; D perhaps matches TRBD1 (5 bases). V was clipped by 1 base and J by 6 bases, with 12 bases between them. This CDR3 is 14 amino acids long. In germline, CDR1 is KGHSH, CDR2 LQKENI. CDR3: CASSPQGTGDGYTF. The CDR3 nucleotides read TGTGCCAGCTCACCACAAGGGACTGGTGATGGCTACACCTTC.

CDR3 DNA sequence: TGTGCCATCAACAGGGGCATGAACACTGAAGCTTTCTTT. It is translated as CAINRGMNTEAFF. This chain connects TRBV2 to TRBJ1-1; 7 positions agree with TRBD1. The CDR3 is 13 residues long. V lost 10 bases, J lost 0 bases, and 5 bases stayed unmatched. Germline V gives CDR1 SNHLY, CDR2 FYNNEI.

This chain joins TRBV6-2 or TRBV6-3 and TRBJ2-7; no clear D. CDR3 size: 14 residues. V was cut by 4 bases and J by 2 bases, with 12 bases left in between. Germline CDR1 is MNHEY and CDR2 is SVGEGT. The CDR3 DNA reads as TGTGCCAGCAGTTTACGGAGAGGTACCTACGAGCAGTACTTC. Protein product: CASSLRRGTYEQYF.

V usage is TRBV7-3 and J usage is TRBJ1-1; TRBD1 is a possible D gene (5 bases). CDR3 length: 15 amino acids. The germline gives CDR1 SGHTA, CDR2 FQGTGA. With 5 bases removed from V and 6 bases from J, the gap between germline ends came to 19 bases. The CDR3 sequence is CASSPRGRVGAEAFF. CDR3 bases: TGTGCCAGCAGCCCGCGAGGCAGGGTTGGGGCTGAAGCTTTCTTT. The full variable domain, rest sourced from reference TRBV7-3 and TRBJ1-1, is GAGVSQTPSNKVTEKGKYVELRCDPISGHTALYWYRQSLGQGPEFLIYFQGTGAADDSGLPNDRFFAVRPEGSVSTLKIQRTERGDSAVYLCASSPRGRVGAEAFFGQGTRLTVV.